This T cell receptor (beta chain) was captured in a study of T cells in Graves' hyperthyroidism and ophthalmopathy. Study at large: Peripheral blood was obtained at initial diagnosis, preceding any treatment.

Amplification yielded TCR beta CDR3 regions, with RNA transcripts as the source. The TCR CDR3 was amplified in a first-round RT-PCR using the HTBI primer set. TCRdb reanalysed the multiplex PCR reads using MiXCR and keeps one entry per CDR3 protein. This table has 500,000 to 600,000 distinct CDR3 sequences, about 20% appearing once. V lost 1 base to trimming and J lost 4 bases, with 12 bases between them. Germline V gives CDR1 KGHDR, CDR2 SFDVKD. This CDR3 is 15 amino acids long. The TCR originated in a middle-aged man with Graves' ophthalmopathy. Sequencing was done on a sample of blood. The chain has TRBV24-1 and TRBJ1-2; D may be TRBD1 (5 bases). The CDR3 loop reads CATSDFGGWVYGYTF. The DNA for the CDR3 is TGTGCCACCAGTGATTTCGGGGGATGGGTCTATGGCTACACCTTC.